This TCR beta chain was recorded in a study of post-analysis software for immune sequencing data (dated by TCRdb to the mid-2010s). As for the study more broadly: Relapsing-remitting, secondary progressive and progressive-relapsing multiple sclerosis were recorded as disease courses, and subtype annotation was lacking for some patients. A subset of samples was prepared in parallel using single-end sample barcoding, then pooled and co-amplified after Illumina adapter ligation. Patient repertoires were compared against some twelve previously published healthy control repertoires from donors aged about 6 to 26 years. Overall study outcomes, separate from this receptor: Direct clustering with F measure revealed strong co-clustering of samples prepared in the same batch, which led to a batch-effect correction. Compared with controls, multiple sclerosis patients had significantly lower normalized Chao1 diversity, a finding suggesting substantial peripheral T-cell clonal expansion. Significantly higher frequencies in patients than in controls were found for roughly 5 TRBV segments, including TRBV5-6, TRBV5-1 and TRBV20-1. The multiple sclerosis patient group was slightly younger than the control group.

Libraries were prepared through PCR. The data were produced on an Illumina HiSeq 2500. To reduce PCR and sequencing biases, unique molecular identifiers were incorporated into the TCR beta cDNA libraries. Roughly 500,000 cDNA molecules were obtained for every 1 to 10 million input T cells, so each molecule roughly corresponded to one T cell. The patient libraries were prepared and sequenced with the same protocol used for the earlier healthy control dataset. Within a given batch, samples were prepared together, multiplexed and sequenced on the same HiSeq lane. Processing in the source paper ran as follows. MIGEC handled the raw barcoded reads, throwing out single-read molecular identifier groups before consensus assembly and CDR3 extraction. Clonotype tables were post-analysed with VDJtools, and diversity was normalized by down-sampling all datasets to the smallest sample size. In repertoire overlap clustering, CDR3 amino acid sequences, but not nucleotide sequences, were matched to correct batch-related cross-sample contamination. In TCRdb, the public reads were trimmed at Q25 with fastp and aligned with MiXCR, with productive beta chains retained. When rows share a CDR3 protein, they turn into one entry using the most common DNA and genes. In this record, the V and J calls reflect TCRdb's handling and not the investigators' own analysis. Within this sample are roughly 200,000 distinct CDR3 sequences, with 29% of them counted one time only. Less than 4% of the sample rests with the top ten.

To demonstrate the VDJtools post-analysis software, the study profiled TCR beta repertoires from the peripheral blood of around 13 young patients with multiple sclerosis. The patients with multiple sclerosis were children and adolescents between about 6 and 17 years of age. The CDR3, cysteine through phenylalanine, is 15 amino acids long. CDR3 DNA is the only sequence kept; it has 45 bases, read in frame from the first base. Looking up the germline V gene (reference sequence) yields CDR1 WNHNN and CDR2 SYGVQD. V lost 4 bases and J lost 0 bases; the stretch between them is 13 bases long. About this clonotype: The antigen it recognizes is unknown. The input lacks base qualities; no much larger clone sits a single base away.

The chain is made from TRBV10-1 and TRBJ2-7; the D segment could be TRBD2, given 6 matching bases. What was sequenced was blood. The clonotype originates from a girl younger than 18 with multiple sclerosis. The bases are TGCGCCAGCAGTGTATCCGGGACTGGCTCCTACGAGCAGTACTTC. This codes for CASSVSGTGSYEQYF.